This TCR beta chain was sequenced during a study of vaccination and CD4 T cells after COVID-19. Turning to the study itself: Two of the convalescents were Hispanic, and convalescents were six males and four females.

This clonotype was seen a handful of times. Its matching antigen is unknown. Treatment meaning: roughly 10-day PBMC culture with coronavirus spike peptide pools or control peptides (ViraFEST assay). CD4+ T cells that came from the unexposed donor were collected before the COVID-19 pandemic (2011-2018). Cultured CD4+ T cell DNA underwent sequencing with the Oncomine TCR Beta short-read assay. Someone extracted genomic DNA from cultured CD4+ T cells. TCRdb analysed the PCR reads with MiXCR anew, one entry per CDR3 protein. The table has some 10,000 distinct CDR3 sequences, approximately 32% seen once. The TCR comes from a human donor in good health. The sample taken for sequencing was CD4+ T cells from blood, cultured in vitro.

The CDR3 DNA sequence: TGTGCCAGCAGTGACAGGGGGTTCGGGGAGCTGTTTTTT. Translated, it gives CASSDRGFGELFF. J is TRBJ2-2 and V is TRBV2; TRBD1 matches 7 bases. Germline V gives CDR1 SNHLY, CDR2 FYNNEI. The CDR3 covers 13 residues. With 3 bases clipped from V and 7 bases from J, the junction kept 2 bases outside the gene matches.